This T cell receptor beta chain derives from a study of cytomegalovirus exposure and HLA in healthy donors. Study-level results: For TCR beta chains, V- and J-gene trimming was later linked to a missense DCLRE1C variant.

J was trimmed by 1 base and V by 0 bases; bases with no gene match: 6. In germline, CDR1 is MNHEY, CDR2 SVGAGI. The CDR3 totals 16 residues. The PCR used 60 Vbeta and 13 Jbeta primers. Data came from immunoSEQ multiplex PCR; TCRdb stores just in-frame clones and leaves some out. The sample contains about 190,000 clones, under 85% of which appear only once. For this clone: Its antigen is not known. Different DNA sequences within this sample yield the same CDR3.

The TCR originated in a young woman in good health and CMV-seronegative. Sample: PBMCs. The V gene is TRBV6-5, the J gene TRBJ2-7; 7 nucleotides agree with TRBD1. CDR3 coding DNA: TGTGCCAGCAGTTACTCGAGGGCAGGGGGTTCCTACGAGCAGTACTTC. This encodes CASSYSRAGGSYEQYF.